This T cell receptor beta chain stems from a study of response to subunit inactivated influenza vaccine. Overall study results and limits: Each seasonal influenza vaccination, the authors suggested, recruits few new T cells.

TCRdb re-analysed the RT-PCR reads in MiXCR, keeping a single row per CDR3 protein. The sample yields approximately 290,000 distinct CDR3 sequences, roughly 22% seen once. Germline CDR1 is SGHRS and CDR2 is YFSETQ. V lost 1 base to trimming and J lost 4 bases; unmatched junction nucleotides: 3. CDR3 length: 15 residues. As concerns this clonotype: The target antigen is unknown.

This clonotype originated in a man aged 45-69 years who received an inactivated influenza vaccine. This chain links TRBV5-1 with TRBJ1-4, with 8 bases lining up with TRBD1. This material consisted of PBMCs from blood, taken about 20 months after vaccination. CDR3 protein: CASSLLGQDNEKLFF. DNA of the CDR3: TGCGCCAGCAGCTTGTTGGGACAGGATAATGAAAAACTGTTTTTT.